This TCR beta chain derives from a study of identical twins. There are 11 residues in the CDR3. Germline V lookup: CDR1 SGHTA, CDR2 FQGNSA. To note about this clonotype: At one of its ends the junction is not consistent with the germline gene, which may arise from a read error.

TCRdb re-derived calls from the 5' RACE reads in MiXCR, one entry per CDR3 protein. The table includes hundreds of thousands of distinct CDR3 sequences, 18% detected once. Another study also made use of these data, one on T cells expressing NK-cell markers. That work adds: The study sequenced eight donors, seven HCMV-seropositive and one seronegative.

The chain recombines TRBV7-2 with TRBJ2-7; weak D call: TRBD1 (5 bases). Source material: PBMCs. This TCR derives from a young woman in good health. CDR3: CASSLTGIPDF. CDR3 bases: TGTGCCAGCAGCCTAACAGGCATCCCAGACTTC.